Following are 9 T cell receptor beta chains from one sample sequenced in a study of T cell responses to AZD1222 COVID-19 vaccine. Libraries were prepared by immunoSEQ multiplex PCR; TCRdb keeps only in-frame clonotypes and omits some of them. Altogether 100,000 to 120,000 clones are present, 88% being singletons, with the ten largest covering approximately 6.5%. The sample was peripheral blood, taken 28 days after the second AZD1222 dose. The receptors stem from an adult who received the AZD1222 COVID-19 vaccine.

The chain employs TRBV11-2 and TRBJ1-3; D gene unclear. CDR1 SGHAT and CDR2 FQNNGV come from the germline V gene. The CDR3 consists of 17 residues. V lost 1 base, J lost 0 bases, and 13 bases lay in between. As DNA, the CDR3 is TGTGCCAGCAGCTTAGCTTTGTGGGCCAACTCTGGAAACACCATATATTTT. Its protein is CASSLALWANSGNTIYF.

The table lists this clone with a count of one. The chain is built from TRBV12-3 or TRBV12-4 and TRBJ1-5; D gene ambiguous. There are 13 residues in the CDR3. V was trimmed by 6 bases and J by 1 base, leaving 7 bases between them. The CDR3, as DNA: TGTGCCAGCAGAGCTGACAGCAATCAGCCCCAGCATTTT. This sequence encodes CASRADSNQPQHF.

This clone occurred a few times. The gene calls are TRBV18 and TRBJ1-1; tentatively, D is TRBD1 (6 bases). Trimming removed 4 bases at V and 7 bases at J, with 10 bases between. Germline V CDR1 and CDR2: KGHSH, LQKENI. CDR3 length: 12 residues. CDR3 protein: CASSLDRNEAFF. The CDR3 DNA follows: TGTGCCAGCTCACTAGACAGGAATGAAGCTTTCTTT.

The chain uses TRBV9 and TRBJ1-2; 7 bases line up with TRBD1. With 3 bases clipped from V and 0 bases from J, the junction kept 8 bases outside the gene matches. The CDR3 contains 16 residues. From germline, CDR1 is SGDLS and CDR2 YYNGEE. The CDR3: CASSGTGGPPNYGYTF. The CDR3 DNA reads TGTGCCAGCAGCGGGACAGGCGGGCCCCCTAACTATGGCTACACCTTC.

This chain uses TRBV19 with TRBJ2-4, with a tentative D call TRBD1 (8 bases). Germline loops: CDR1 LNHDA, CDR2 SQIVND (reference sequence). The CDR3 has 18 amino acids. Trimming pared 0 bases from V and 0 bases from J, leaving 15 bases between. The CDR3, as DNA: TGTGCCAGTAGTATAGATATGCGGGGGACAGGAGCCAAAAACATTCAGTACTTC. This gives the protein CASSIDMRGTGAKNIQYF.

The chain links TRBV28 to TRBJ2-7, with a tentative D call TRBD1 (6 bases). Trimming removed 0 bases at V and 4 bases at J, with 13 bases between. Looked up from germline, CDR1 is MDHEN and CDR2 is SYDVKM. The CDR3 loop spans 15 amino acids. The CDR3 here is CASSLWQGPPYEQYF. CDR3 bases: TGTGCCAGCAGTTTATGGCAGGGGCCTCCATACGAGCAGTACTTC.

The CDR3 bases are TGTGCCAGCTCACGATCTACAGACAGGGGAGAAGGAAACACCATATATTTT. Its translation is CASSRSTDRGEGNTIYF. The chain joins TRBV18 to TRBJ1-3, with 8 bases lining up with TRBD1. CDR1 and CDR2 from the germline V gene are KGHSH and LQKENI. The length of the CDR3 is 17 residues. V shed 4 bases and J 4 bases; nucleotides not matched to a gene: 12. Full variable domain (missing parts from reference TRBV18 and TRBJ1-3): NAGVMQNPRHLVRRRGQEARLRCSPMKGHSHVYWYRQLPEEGLKFMVYLQKENIIDESGMPKERFSAEFPKEGPSILRIQQVVRGDSAAYFCASSRSTDRGEGNTIYFGEGSWLTVV.

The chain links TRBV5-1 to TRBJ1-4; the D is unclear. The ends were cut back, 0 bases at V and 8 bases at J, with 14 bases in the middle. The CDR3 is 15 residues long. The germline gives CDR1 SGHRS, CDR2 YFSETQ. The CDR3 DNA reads TGCGCCAGCAGCTTGGGTGGTCAGGTAGAGGAAAAACTGTTTTTT. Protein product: CASSLGGQVEEKLFF.

For the CDR3, the DNA is TGCGCCAGCAGTCAATCTTGGGGACAGTACAATGAGCAGTTCTTC. It is translated as CASSQSWGQYNEQFF. V gene TRBV23-1 combines with J gene TRBJ2-1, with TRBD1 matching over 7 bases. TRBV23-1 is sorted into the ORF group, with uncertain function. The CDR3 is 15 residues long. Trimming cost V 0 bases and J 4 bases; bases outside gene matches: 3.